This T cell receptor (beta chain) was obtained from a study of CD8+ T cells in alopecia areata. Treatment meaning: oral pan-JAK inhibitor, 5-10 mg twice daily. Peripheral blood and lesional scalp punch biopsies were taken from alopecia areata patients. Concerning this clone itself: The target antigen is unknown. One junction end disagrees with the germline gene, perhaps due to a read error.

Germline V gene sequence: CDR1 SSHAT, CDR2 FNYEAQ (reference sequence). The CDR3 contains 15 residues. Following extraction, RNA underwent reverse transcription to cDNA, which served as the sequencing template. Assay: immunoSEQ multiplex PCR; the TCRdb copy retains only in-frame clones and omits some. The profile shows fewer than 250,000 clones, around 60% of them singletons. Findings and limits, study-wide: Persistence during tofacitinib was seen for many expanded lesional clones in scalp and blood.

The TCR sequence derives from a human donor with alopecia areata. The source material was CD4+ T cells sorted from blood, sampled at week 4, from a patient treated with tofacitinib. The chain joins TRBV7-7 to TRBJ2-1; D gene unclear. CDR3 bases: TGTGCTAGCAGCCAAGATATGAGCTCCTACAATGAGCAGTTCTTC. Amino acids: CASSQDMSSYNEQFF.